This TCR beta chain was sequenced during a study of PD-1 blockade in classical Hodgkin lymphoma (dated by TCRdb to about 2020). Describing the broader study: Nivolumab dosing was 3 mg/kg intravenously every 2 weeks, continuing until either disease progression or unacceptable toxicity. The study used CyTOF and TCR beta sequencing to define a peripheral blood immune signature of response to PD-1 blockade in classical Hodgkin lymphoma. The full study reports these points: Lower diversity was seen in patients whose nivolumab began less than 1 year after ASCT, and these patients were left out of later analyses so that immune reconstitution would not confound the results. By C4D1, a significant rise was seen in CD4+ TCR diversity but not in CD8+ TCR diversity (p=0.0027 vs p=0.16), and the rise was most apparent among complete responders (p=0.02). Newly diagnosed patients were reported to have lower baseline TCR diversity than healthy donors, and relapsed/refractory patients were reported to have lower baseline TCR diversity still. Only a single clinical trial cohort was studied, and what caused the repertoire differences, possibly disease activity or prior therapy, remained undefined. Baseline diversity similar to that of newly diagnosed patients was observed in trial patients achieving complete response, whereas significantly lower diversity was observed in partial responders and progressors.

With respect to this clone: Its binding antigen is unknown. No much larger clone is present one base from it, and per-base qualities are unavailable.

The Qiagen DNeasy kit was used to extract genomic DNA from unsorted PBMCs and from the negatively selected CD4+ and CD8+ fractions. Using primers that anneal to V and J segments, immunoSEQ multiplex PCR amplified the TCR beta CDR3 regions. A synthetic immune receptor repertoire was used to minimize amplification bias, and remaining bias was computationally removed after sequencing. In the authors' own workflow: Repertoire diversity was quantified as the Shannon entropy index using custom Python scripts. Unsorted, CD4+ and CD8+ repertoires were analyzed separately, except for combined analyses in which CD4+ and CD8+ sequences were merged in silico. A clone counted as expanded when the clone's frequency after treatment rose at least 2-fold relative to C1D1, and clones undetected at baseline were given a pseudocount of 0.5. Clones with 0 or 1 copy at C1D1 were defined as singleton clones, while clones with 2 or more copies were defined as non-singleton clones. Clones expanded in unsorted samples were labelled as CD4+, CD8+ or unknown by matching protein sequences in sorted samples from the same patient. Diversity changes from C1D1 to C4D1 were tested in paired samples using Wilcoxon tests. In TCRdb, the immuneACCESS table is reduced to in-frame sequences with V and J assigned. These tables do not hold every clone; where another copy was compared, an unresolved V gene accounts for under half, and the others remain unexplained. V and J calls and clone size are given by that table; D and trimming were obtained from the DNA. The sample table shows about 97,000 clones, and roughly 84% are seen once. The top ten clones comprise 10% to 15% of the sample.

The label giving this sample's time point can be read as: cycle 1 day 1 (C1D1), immediately before nivolumab initiation. All trial patients had relapsed after autologous stem cell transplantation, with cohorts A, B and C differing in prior brentuximab vedotin exposure. The trial cohort comprised roughly 50 patients with relapsed/refractory classical Hodgkin lymphoma whose best overall responses were complete response, partial response or progressive disease. Single-agent nivolumab was administered to trial patients in the multi-cohort phase II CheckMate 205 trial. An independent review committee assessed best overall response by applying the 2007 International Working Group response criteria. PBMCs from the trial were collected at three points: immediately before nivolumab initiation (C1D1), and during therapy at cycle 2 day 1 and cycle 4 day 1. Peripheral blood was collected in 8 mL Vacutainer Cell Preparation Tubes, from which PBMCs were isolated by centrifugation and then cryopreserved.

Relative to germline, V is 4 bases shorter and J is 8 bases shorter, with 12 bases between their ends. CDR3 length: 12 amino acids, cysteine to phenylalanine. The DNA shown is the 36-base CDR3, in frame from base 1. From the germline V gene (reference sequence), CDR1 is SGHNT and CDR2 is YYREEE. This chain is built from TRBV5-4 and TRBJ1-2; the D gene lacks a confident call. The material was peripheral blood mononuclear cells (PBMCs), obtained at baseline. This TCR was sampled from a human donor with classical Hodgkin lymphoma. The DNA reads TGTGCCAGCAGCACCACCTCTAAGGGCTACACCTTC. Its translation is CASSTTSKGYTF.